This note documents a single T cell receptor (beta chain) sequence. The antigen remains unidentified. Looked up from germline, CDR1 is SEHNR and CDR2 is FQNEAQ (reference sequence). V gave up 1 base and J gave up 4 bases, with 14 bases separating them. The CDR3 loop spans 16 amino acids. These data are taken from a study of chemoradiotherapy in HPV16-positive cancers. Assay: immunoSEQ multiplex PCR; the TCRdb copy retains only in-frame clones and omits some. The profile covers about 1,500 clones, with more than 75% appearing a single time and about 6% taken by the ten largest. Whole-study results and caveats: HPV-responsive T-cell expansion during chemoradiotherapy was linked to improved recurrence-free survival in HPV16-positive patients. Candidate HPV-specific clones and E7-related TCR motifs grew in tumor during treatment.

The sample here was tumor tissue, taken from a patient who underwent chemoradiotherapy. The source is a human donor with HPV-associated anogenital cancer. This chain connects TRBV7-9 to TRBJ2-1, with unresolved D. CDR3 bases: TGTGCCAGCAGCTTAGTTCACGTGAACGTATACAATGAGCAGTTCTTC. This encodes CASSLVHVNVYNEQFF.